Here is one TCR beta chain with its context. V was pared by 4 bases and J by 1 base, with 13 bases between. From germline, CDR1 is SGHKS and CDR2 YYEKEE (reference sequence). The CDR3 covers 15 residues. The entry originates in a study of T-cell reconstitution after alpha-beta-depleted transplantation in children. The authors prepared the TCRbeta library with unique molecular identifiers. MiXCR was run by TCRdb on the PCR reads, yielding one entry per CDR3 protein. The sample holds approximately 99,000 distinct CDR3 sequences, around 6.4% seen once. This TCR came from a male patient aged 2-15 years who had a stem cell transplant for acute lymphoblastic leukemia, so the T cells may come from the graft donor. The chain is built from TRBV5-5 and TRBJ2-3; D unresolved. The sample consisted of PBMCs, mostly from graft donor cells, taken 360 days after TCRalphabeta/CD19-depleted stem cell transplant. The CDR3 sequence is CASSPGLPCTDTQYF. CDR3 coding DNA: TGTGCCAGCAGCCCCGGGCTCCCGTGCACAGATACGCAGTATTTT.